Presented here are 2 T cell receptor beta chains from one specimen sequenced in a study of CD8+ T cells in alopecia areata. The authors extracted RNA and reverse transcribed it into cDNA as the sequencing template. Profiling relied on immunoSEQ multiplex PCR, and the TCRdb table lists in-frame clones only, not all of them. The sample shows some 51,000 clones, around 96% of them seen only once. The material was CD8+ T cells sorted from blood, obtained at week 0. The source of these receptors is a human donor with alopecia areata.

V gene TRBV6-1 combines with J gene TRBJ2-6; D unclear. CDR3 length equals 13 residues. Trimming left V 4 bases short and J 1 base short, with 2 bases between. CDR1 and CDR2 from the germline V gene are MNHNS and SASEGT. The CDR3 region is CASSVSGANVLTF. CDR3 bases: TGTGCCAGCAGTGTATCTGGGGCCAACGTCCTGACTTTC.

The V gene is TRBV5-1, the J gene TRBJ2-1; maybe TRBD1 (5 bases). V dropped 0 bases and J dropped 2 bases, with 15 bases sitting between them. Germline assignment: CDR1 SGHRS and CDR2 YFSETQ. The CDR3 consists of 17 residues. The CDR3 DNA follows: TGCGCCAGCAGCTTGGCCGTTAGTGACAGCCCCTACAATGAGCAGTTCTTC. Its protein product is CASSLAVSDSPYNEQFF.